This note documents a single T cell receptor (beta chain) sequence. No antigen is known for it. There are no base qualities to consult, and no much larger clone falls within one base. The cohort consisted of hundreds of healthy bone marrow donors. At the time of sampling, all cohort members were nominally healthy, though unrecorded immune exposures were likely present. The donor tested CMV seronegative, placing the donor among the roughly 400 seronegative members of the cohort. A peripheral blood sample was provided by each donor, and peripheral blood mononuclear cells were used for TCR beta sequencing. The Qiagen DNeasy Blood Extraction Kit was used to extract genomic DNA from the blood cell samples. The germline V gene encodes CDR1 MNHEY and CDR2 SVGAGI. Compared with germline, V lacks 6 bases and J lacks 5 bases; bases without a gene match: 8. The CDR3 contains 14 residues, cysteine and phenylalanine counted. The kept DNA is CDR3 alone, 42 bases in frame from the first base.

Library preparation used the immunoSEQ multiplex PCR assay. A mixture of 60 forward primers for TCR Vbeta segments and 13 reverse primers for TCR Jbeta segments was used in the multiplex PCR. The CDR3 region of rearranged TCR beta genes was amplified from genomic DNA with a multiplex PCR assay. The amplified TCR beta libraries were sequenced on the Illumina HiSeq System as 87-base-pair reads. In the source study's methods: A later analysis tallied approximately 87 million unique TCR beta chains across the approximately 670 repertoires, and about 12 million of those chains were shared by two or more donors. To remove PCR and sequencing errors, raw reads were error-corrected and collapsed into unique sequences using a nearest-neighbor algorithm that merged closely related sequences. CDR3 sequences were aligned to IMGT reference sequences to assign V, D and J gene segments. For a sequence to be retained, a match of at least six nucleotides was required to both a V gene segment and a J gene segment. A rearrangement was called productive if the CDR3 had no stop codons and remained in frame with V and J, and every other rearrangement was called non-productive. Following IMGT convention, CDR3 was defined as the stretch from the second conserved V-encoded cysteine to the conserved J-encoded phenylalanine. The earlier analysis of some 550 of the donors excluded any sequence lacking an unambiguous match to a single V gene segment. An earlier analysis of 587 of the donors called V segments functional above 56.7% productive rearrangements and segregating when the between-donor standard deviation exceeded 5%. To diagnose cytomegalovirus status from the catalog of TCR beta chain sequences, a statistical classification framework was built. In a later analysis, V and J genes were assigned by comparing TCR nucleotide sequences against IMGT/GENE-DB human TR gene sequences. A later analysis assigned CDR3 sequences and most-parsimonious VDJ recombination scenarios with the TCRdist pipeline. In a later analysis, each TCR beta chain was defined by its CDR3 amino acid sequence together with its V-gene family, and reads without a unique V-gene family were excluded. In a later analysis, 500 to 650 highly shared, low-generation-probability nucleotide sequences were removed to address suspected cross-contamination and a sequencing artifact. For each public chain, a later analysis derived a clonal expansion index from normalized ranks of inferred template counts within each repertoire. In a later analysis, generation probabilities were computed with a VDJ recombination model fitted to out-of-frame rearrangements, and the resulting probabilities were checked against IGoR. A later analysis scored TCR-TCR, TCR-HLA and TCR-CMV co-occurrence with hypergeometric tests, applying a repertoire-size bias correction to TCR pairs. False discovery rates were estimated in a later analysis by permuting HLA or CMV assignments 20 times. In a later analysis, co-occurring TCRs were grouped using DBSCAN, and TCRdist sequence similarity was added for clustering within HLA-allele-positive subsets. Co-occurrence clustering excluded repertoires with fewer than 30,000 or more than 120,000 public chains, plus five with anomalous nucleotide sharing. This is the immuneACCESS table as TCRdb keeps it, with only in-frame sequences that have V and J called. A part of the clones is gone; compared with another copy, unresolved V genes explain less than half, and the rest is unexplained. That table gives V, J and clone size, and the DNA gave D and trimming. The sample includes 130,000 or so clones, with around 80% observed a single time. In total, the top ten clones hold approximately 1.4% of the sample.

This entry belongs to a study of cytomegalovirus exposure and HLA in healthy donors (dated by TCRdb to about 2017). With regard to the full study: An earlier analysis of a few hundred of the donors reported roughly 300 Gb of sequence data and 117 million unique TCR beta sequences obtained from about 179 million T cells. An early release covering approximately 600 HLA-typed donors comprised about 290 gigabases of sequencing data and tens of millions of unique TCR sequences. Of the 300 to 450 genotyped donors, 65% to 90% were placed in the genetic ancestry cluster associated with self-reported Caucasian donors. The aim of the study was to test whether cataloging public T cell receptors could identify signatures of past pathogen exposure. The study profiled the T cell repertoires of more than 500 subjects by immunosequencing and related them to cytomegalovirus serostatus. A separate validation cohort of roughly 130 different subjects was used in addition to the 666-subject first cohort. High-throughput TCR immunosequencing, statistical association of individual TCRs with disease status, and machine learning were combined to predict cytomegalovirus infection status. To study patterns of TCR occurrence, a later analysis re-analyzed previously published TCR beta repertoires from 600 to 750 donors and added high-resolution HLA genotyping. In the later analysis, no new phenotypic data were used to find candidate immune exposures; instead, reliance was placed on TCR beta sequences and their occurrence across donors. An earlier analysis of 450 to 750 of the donors used high-throughput TCR beta sequencing to judge whether each TCR beta V gene segment behaved as functional or pseudogenic. Alongside the repertoire data, information on donor age, sex, ethnicity and CMV serostatus was compiled. In a later genetic analysis, genome-wide SNP genotypes for 398 of the 666 donors were used, and that subset was treated as a discovery cohort. Every repertoire in the discovery cohort had been generated on one and the same sequencing platform. HLA typing covered class I and class II loci at four-digit resolution. The number of typed donors differed by locus: 629-630 for A, B, C, DRB1 and DQB1; approximately 520 for DQA1; 606 for DPA1; and 450 to 480 for DPB1. Four to six DR-DQ haplotypes were handled as single units for association and clustering, since linkage in the cohort was strong. On average, around 240,000 unique TCR beta nucleotide sequences were sequenced per donor among a few hundred genotyped donors of the cohort, with about 19% of those sequences being non-productive. Overall results and qualifications from the work: In both the original and validation cohorts, the classifier was reported to diagnose cytomegalovirus status with high specificity and sensitivity. CMV serostatus was the only immune exposure information available for the cohort. The authors suggested that the approach could potentially be generalized to other disease states and immunological phenotypes. A further reported finding was that TCR beta sequences accurately predicted the HLA-A and HLA-B alleles for most subjects in the first cohort. According to a later analysis, most CMV-associated TCR beta chains appeared to be HLA-restricted, and the HLA associations seemed to be driven largely by CMV exposure. In a later analysis, 16,951 TCR beta sequences were associated with specific HLA alleles at a false discovery rate of 0.05. A cluster of highly shared sequence variants was judged likely to represent a technical artifact of the sequencing pipeline. The study listed approximately 150 TCR beta chains as associated with cytomegalovirus. Three of the identified cytomegalovirus-associated TCR beta chains were confirmed in vitro to be specific for cytomegalovirus antigens. In a later analysis, the rate of TCR association differed among HLA loci, with DRB1 alleles having the most associated TCRs and HLA-C alleles having the fewest. Presence/absence analyses assumed roughly uniform sequencing depth across donors, an assumption that may not hold. According to a later analysis, parvovirus B19, influenza, CMV and Epstein-Barr virus appeared linked to several top co-occurrence clusters. Because counts were too low, 15 or so rarely observed V segments, including chromosome 9 orphons, were excluded from the earlier analysis of around 590 of the donors. Compared with equally common non-associated chains, HLA-associated TCR beta chains in a later analysis were more clonally expanded and had lower generation probabilities. Because some donors lacked HLA typing at each locus, the association tests relied only on the typed subset. Only TCR beta chains were sequenced in this cohort, and the absence of alpha or paired-chain data limited detectable features. Strong co-occurrence of HLA alleles, especially DR and DQ, made assigning TCR associations to individual alleles difficult. A later genetic analysis reported fewer N-insertions in productive TCRs among donors in an Asian-associated ancestry cluster than the roughly 640-donor mean. In an earlier analysis of 500 to 650 of the donors, most TCR beta V segments appeared in productive rearrangements about 90% or about 30% of the time, broadly matching IMGT annotations. The 87-base-pair reads could not distinguish some IMGT-functional V segments, including TRBV6-2 and TRBV6-3, so those segments were excluded. Linkage disequilibrium might explain the correlated functional status among segregating V segments, but an unknown experimental factor could not be ruled out. An association between a missense DCLRE1C variant and V-gene and J-gene trimming of TCR beta chains was found in a later genetic analysis and replicated in an independent cohort. While some public TCRs were present in many individuals, most TCR sequences turned up only very rarely across donors.

Recombination joined TRBV6-5 with TRBJ1-1, and 8 junctional nucleotides match TRBD1. This receptor was identified in a female donor in good health and CMV-seronegative. The source material was PBMCs. CDR3 sequence: CASSLQTGETEAFF. The nucleotide sequence reads as follows: TGTGCCAGCAGCTTACAGACAGGGGAAACTGAAGCTTTCTTT.